The next 23 T cell receptor beta chains were all read from a single sample in a study of cytomegalovirus exposure and HLA in healthy donors (TCRdb year 2017). The library relied on the immunoSEQ multiplex PCR assay. For the multiplex PCR, a mixture combining 60 forward primers for TCR Vbeta segments and 13 reverse primers for TCR Jbeta segments was used. TCRdb took over this immuneACCESS table, retaining in-frame rearrangements with V and J assigned. Such tables are incomplete; in checked studies, under half of the missing clones stem from an unresolved V gene, and the remainder is unexplained. In all, the sample holds under 200,000 clones, and around four fifths of those were seen once. Jointly, the top ten make up 2.5% to 4% of the sample. Material: PBMCs. These receptors came from a female donor in good health and CMV-seronegative.

This clone was found a few times. The V call is TRBV28, the J call TRBJ2-7, with TRBD2 matching 8 bases. Germline V gene lookup returns CDR1 MDHEN and CDR2 SYDVKM. This CDR3 is 15 amino acids long. V lost 5 bases to trimming and J lost 2 bases; unmatched junction nucleotides: 8. CDR3 region: CASSVGGGNTYEQYF. The CDR3 DNA follows: TGTGCCAGCAGTGTCGGGGGGGGGAACACCTACGAGCAGTACTTC. The full variable domain, in which reference TRBV28 and TRBJ2-7 provide the parts outside the CDR3, is DVKVTQSSRYLVKRTGEKVFLECVQDMDHENMFWYRQDPGLGLRLIYFSYDVKMKEKGDIPEGYSVSREKKERFSLILESASTNQTSMYLCASSVGGGNTYEQYFGPGTRLTVT.

This chain links TRBV11-3 with TRBJ1-5; D is perhaps TRBD1 (6 bases). V lost 2 bases and J lost 0, with 23 bases in between. Germline loops: CDR1 SGHNT, CDR2 YENEEA. This CDR3 is 20 amino acids long. The CDR3: CASSLTTQSSFRGSNQPQHF. CDR3 nucleotides: TGTGCCAGCAGCTTAACGACCCAAAGTTCCTTCAGGGGTAGCAATCAGCCCCAGCATTTT.

The chain couples TRBV19 to TRBJ1-3; possible D gene TRBD1, 6 bases. Germline V lookup: CDR1 LNHDA, CDR2 SQIVND (reference sequence). V shed 3 bases and J shed 0 bases, with 9 bases lying between them. This CDR3 has 15 amino acids. CDR3 nucleotides: TGTGCCAGTAGTATGGGACACCGCTCTGGAAACACCATATATTTT. This translates into CASSMGHRSGNTIYF.

This chain uses TRBV7-9 with TRBJ1-6; D perhaps matches TRBD1 (5 bases). This CDR3 comprises 15 residues. Germline loops: CDR1 SEHNR, CDR2 FQNEAQ (reference sequence). Trimming removed 7 bases at V and 7 bases at J, with 17 bases between. Here the CDR3 reads CASTRSGQKNSPLHF. In DNA, the CDR3 is TGTGCCAGCACTCGGTCAGGGCAGAAGAATTCACCCCTCCACTTT.

The J gene is TRBJ1-2, the V gene TRBV28, with TRBD1 matching over 12 bases. This CDR3 is built from 16 residues. Germline loops: CDR1 MDHEN, CDR2 SYDVKM. V lost 6 bases to trimming and J lost 3 bases; unmatched junction nucleotides: 8. For the CDR3, the DNA is TGTGCCAGCAGCGTTACGGGACAGGGGGCCCACTATGGCTACACCTTC. It is translated as CASSVTGQGAHYGYTF.

The chain has TRBV28 and TRBJ1-1, with 8 nucleotides matching TRBD1. After removal of 6 bases from V and 3 bases from J, the junction contained 3 bases not matched to a gene. There are 13 residues in the CDR3. Germline V gives CDR1 MDHEN, CDR2 SYDVKM. CDR3 nucleotides: TGTGCCAGCAGAGGGACAGGAGACACTGAAGCTTTCTTT. Translated, it gives CASRGTGDTEAFF.

This chain links TRBV30 with TRBJ2-3; 9 nucleotides match TRBD1. The germline gives CDR1 GTSNPN, CDR2 SVGIG (reference sequence). The ends lost 5 bases at V and 2 bases at J; junction bases unmatched: 5. The CDR3 is 14 residues long. CDR3 residues: CAWVGTGYTDTQYF. The CDR3 DNA reads TGTGCCTGGGTGGGGACAGGGTACACAGATACGCAGTATTTT.

This chain links TRBV4-1 with TRBJ2-2, with TRBD2 identical over 7 bases. With 1 base clipped from V and 1 base from J, the junction kept 0 bases outside the gene matches. There are 15 residues in the CDR3. CDR1 is MGHRA and CDR2 is YSYEKL in the germline V gene. The CDR3 here is CASSQAGGNTGELFF. The DNA of the CDR3 is TGCGCCAGCAGCCAAGCGGGGGGGAACACCGGGGAGCTGTTTTTT.

This chain connects TRBV7-3 to TRBJ1-1; D gene uncertain. Germline assignment: CDR1 SGHTA and CDR2 FQGTGA. The CDR3 spans 14 residues. V dropped 4 bases and J dropped 1 base, with 10 bases sitting between them. The CDR3 bases are TGTGCCAGCAGCTCATCCCCAGGGAACACTGAAGCTTTCTTT. Protein sequence: CASSSSPGNTEAFF.

The V gene is TRBV9, the J gene TRBJ1-1; tentatively, D is TRBD1 (5 bases). CDR1 is SGDLS, CDR2 YYNGEE, per germline. V was trimmed by 7 bases and J by 0 bases, leaving 13 bases between them. The CDR3 length is 14 residues. CDR3: CASGQDSLNTEAFF. The CDR3 nucleotides read TGTGCCAGCGGACAAGACAGTCTGAACACTGAAGCTTTCTTT.

The CDR3 loop reads CAIASQGADEQYF. CDR3 coding DNA: TGTGCCATCGCATCACAGGGGGCCGACGAGCAGTACTTC. The chain carries TRBV10-3 and TRBJ2-7; 9 bases fit TRBD1. The CDR3 consists of 13 residues. V was clipped by 8 bases and J by 5 bases; unmatched bases: 7. Germline loops: CDR1 ENHRY, CDR2 SYGVKD.

The rearrangement links TRBV4-3 to TRBJ2-5; 9 bases are shared with TRBD2. This CDR3 contains 17 residues. CDR1 LGHNA and CDR2 YSLEER come from the germline V gene. V shed 3 bases and J 1 base; nucleotides not matched to a gene: 9. CDR3 sequence: CASSQQGRGGFQETQYF. DNA of the CDR3: TGCGCCAGCAGCCAGCAGGGGCGGGGGGGCTTCCAAGAGACCCAGTACTTC.

The V gene is TRBV5-8, the J gene TRBJ2-6; TRBD1 agrees at 8 bases. The V segment lost 4 bases and the J segment 3 bases; nucleotides outside the gene matches: 9. The CDR3 has 17 amino acids. Germline values: CDR1 SGHTS, CDR2 YDEGEE. Here the CDR3 DNA reads TGTGCCAGCAGCCCTGACAGGGGTCTATATGGGGCCAACGTCCTGACTTTC. Amino acid sequence: CASSPDRGLYGANVLTF.

The genes are TRBV19 and TRBJ2-7, with D possibly TRBD2 on 5 matching bases. Germline CDR1 reads LNHDA; CDR2 reads SQIVND (reference sequence). V was pared by 6 bases and J by 2 bases, with 8 bases between. This CDR3 is built from 12 residues. CDR3 residues: CASSPGTYEQYF. In DNA form, the CDR3 reads TGTGCCAGTAGCCCGGGAACCTACGAGCAGTACTTC.

The chain joins TRBV6-4 to TRBJ2-1; possibly TRBD1 for D (5 bases). Germline-derived CDR1 and CDR2 are MRHNA and SNTAGT. The germline V and J ends were trimmed by 2 bases and 0 bases, with 11 bases remaining between them. This CDR3 spans 16 amino acids. As DNA, the CDR3 is TGTGCCAGCAGTGACGAAGGGGAAAGCTCCTACAATGAGCAGTTCTTC. Residues: CASSDEGESSYNEQFF.

The J gene is TRBJ2-2, the V gene TRBV19, with D perhaps matching TRBD2 (6 bases). This CDR3 comprises 17 residues. Germline V lookup: CDR1 LNHDA, CDR2 SQIVND (reference sequence). V was trimmed by 1 base and J by 2 bases, leaving 14 bases between them. This CDR3 reads CASSIGGAGRNTGELFF. The CDR3, as DNA: TGTGCCAGTAGTATAGGGGGAGCGGGCAGAAACACCGGGGAGCTGTTTTTT.

V and J are TRBV28 and TRBJ2-1; 7 bases map to TRBD2. Germline trimming cut 5 bases from V and 4 bases from J; bases unmatched to any gene: 8. CDR3 size: 15 residues. Germline V gene data show CDR1 as MDHEN and CDR2 as SYDVKM. For the CDR3, the DNA is TGTGCCAGCAGTCCCACGGGCGGGGGATACAATGAGCAGTTCTTC. Amino acid sequence: CASSPTGGGYNEQFF.

The J gene is TRBJ2-5, the V gene TRBV19; maybe TRBD2 (5 bases). TRBJ2-7 explains the end of the DNA better; the J call may be wrong. The CDR3 has 14 amino acids. From germline, CDR1 is LNHDA and CDR2 SQIVND (reference sequence). The DNA of the CDR3 is TGTGCCAGTAGTCTCGGAGGTATTGCGAACGAGCAGTACTTC. This codes for CASSLGGIANEQYF.

V and J are TRBV5-1 and TRBJ2-1; 8 positions match TRBD1. The V and J ends lost 3 bases and 6 bases, in that order; junction bases with no gene match: 5. In germline, CDR1 is SGHRS, CDR2 YFSETQ. The CDR3 has 14 residues. CDR3 protein: CASSSGQVVNEQFF. The CDR3 DNA reads as TGCGCCAGCAGCTCGGGACAGGTAGTCAATGAGCAGTTCTTC.

Only one count was recorded for this clone. The V call is TRBV9, the J call TRBJ2-1; 14 bases map to TRBD2. J was trimmed by 7 bases and V by 0 bases; bases with no gene match: 9. Per germline, CDR1 SGDLS and CDR2 YYNGEE. This CDR3 is built from 18 residues. CDR3 nucleotides: TGTGCCAGCAGCGTAGGAGGGACTAGCGGGAGTATATGGAATGAGCAGTTCTTC. Protein sequence: CASSVGGTSGSIWNEQFF.

The gene calls are TRBV9 and TRBJ2-2; TRBD2 matches 7 bases. Per the germline V gene, CDR1 is SGDLS and CDR2 is YYNGEE. Trimming removed 2 bases from V and 3 bases from J; junction bases left unmatched: 4. CDR3 length: 15 residues. CDR3 loop: CASSVGLADTGELFF. For the CDR3, the DNA is TGTGCCAGCAGCGTGGGCCTAGCGGACACCGGGGAGCTGTTTTTT.

The rearrangement links TRBV19 to TRBJ2-1; 11 bases align to TRBD2. Per germline, CDR1 LNHDA and CDR2 SQIVND (reference sequence). The CDR3 extends over 15 amino acids. The V and J ends lost 5 bases and 6 bases, in that order; junction bases with no gene match: 6. CDR3 residues: CASSPLLAGGNEQFF. CDR3 DNA: TGTGCCAGTAGTCCTCTTCTAGCGGGGGGCAATGAGCAGTTCTTC.

The genes are TRBV12-1 and TRBJ2-3; the D call TRBD1 from the table was never checked on the DNA. TRBV12-1 corresponds to a pseudogene. The CDR3 covers 15 residues. The CDR3 DNA is TGTGCCAGCAGCCCAGGACAGGTCAGCACAGATACGCAGTATTTT. It specifies CASSPGQVSTDTQYF.